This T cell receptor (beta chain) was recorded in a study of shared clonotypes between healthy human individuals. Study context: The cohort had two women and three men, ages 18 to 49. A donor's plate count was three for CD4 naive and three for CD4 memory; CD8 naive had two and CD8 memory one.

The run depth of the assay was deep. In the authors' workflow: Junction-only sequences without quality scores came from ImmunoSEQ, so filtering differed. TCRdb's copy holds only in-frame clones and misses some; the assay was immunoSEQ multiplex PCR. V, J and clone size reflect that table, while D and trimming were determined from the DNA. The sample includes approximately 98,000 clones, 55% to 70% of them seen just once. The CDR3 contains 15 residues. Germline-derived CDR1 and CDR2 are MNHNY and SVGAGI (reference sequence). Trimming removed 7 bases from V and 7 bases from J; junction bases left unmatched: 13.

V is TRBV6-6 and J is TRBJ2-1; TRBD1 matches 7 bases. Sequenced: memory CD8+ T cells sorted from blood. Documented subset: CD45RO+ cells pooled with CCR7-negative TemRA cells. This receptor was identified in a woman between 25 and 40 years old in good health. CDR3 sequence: CASTPVQGIPNEQFF. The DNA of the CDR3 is TGTGCCAGCACCCCGGTACAGGGGATCCCGAATGAGCAGTTCTTC.